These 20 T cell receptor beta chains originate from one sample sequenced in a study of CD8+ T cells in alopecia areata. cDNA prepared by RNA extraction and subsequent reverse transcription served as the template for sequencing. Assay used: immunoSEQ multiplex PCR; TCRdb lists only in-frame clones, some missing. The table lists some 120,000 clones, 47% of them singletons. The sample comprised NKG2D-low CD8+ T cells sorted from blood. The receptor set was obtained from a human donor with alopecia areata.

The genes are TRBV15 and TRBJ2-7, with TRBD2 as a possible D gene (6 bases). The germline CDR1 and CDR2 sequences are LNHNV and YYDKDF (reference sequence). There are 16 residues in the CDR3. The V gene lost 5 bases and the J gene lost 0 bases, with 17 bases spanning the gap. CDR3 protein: CATSGPGDGGSYEQYF. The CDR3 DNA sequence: TGTGCCACCAGCGGCCCGGGGGATGGGGGCTCCTACGAGCAGTACTTC.

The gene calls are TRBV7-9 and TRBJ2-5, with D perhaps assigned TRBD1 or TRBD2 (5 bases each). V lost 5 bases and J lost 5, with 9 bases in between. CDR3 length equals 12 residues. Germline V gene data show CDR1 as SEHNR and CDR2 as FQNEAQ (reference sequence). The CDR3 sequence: CASSPWGETQYF. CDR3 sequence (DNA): TGTGCCAGCAGCCCCTGGGGGGAGACCCAGTACTTC.

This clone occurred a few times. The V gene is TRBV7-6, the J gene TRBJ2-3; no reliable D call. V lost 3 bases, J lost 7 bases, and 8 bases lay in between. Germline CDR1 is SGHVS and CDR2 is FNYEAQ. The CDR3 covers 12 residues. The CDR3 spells CASSFGGHTQYF. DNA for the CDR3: TGTGCCAGCAGCTTTGGTGGTCATACGCAGTATTTT.

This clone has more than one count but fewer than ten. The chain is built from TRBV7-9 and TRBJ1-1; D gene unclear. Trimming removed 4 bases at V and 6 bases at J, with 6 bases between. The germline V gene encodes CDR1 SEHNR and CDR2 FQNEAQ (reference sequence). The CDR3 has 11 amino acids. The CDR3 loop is CASSSNPEAFF. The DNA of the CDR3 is TGTGCCAGCAGCTCTAACCCTGAAGCTTTCTTT.

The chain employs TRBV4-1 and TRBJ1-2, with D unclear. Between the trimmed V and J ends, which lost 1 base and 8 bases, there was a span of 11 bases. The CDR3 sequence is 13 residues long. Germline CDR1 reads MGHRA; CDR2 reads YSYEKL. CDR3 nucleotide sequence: TGCGCCAGCAGCCAAGTTGGAGGAGAGGGCTACACCTTC. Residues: CASSQVGGEGYTF.

CDR3: CASSLAGQGLNYGYTF. CDR3 DNA: TGTGCCAGCAGCCTTGCTGGACAGGGACTGAACTATGGCTACACCTTC. J is TRBJ1-2 and V is TRBV5-6, with 8 bases lining up with TRBD1. Trimming cost V 4 bases and J 2 bases; bases outside gene matches: 10. The CDR3 extends over 16 amino acids. In germline, CDR1 is SGHDT, CDR2 YYEEEE.

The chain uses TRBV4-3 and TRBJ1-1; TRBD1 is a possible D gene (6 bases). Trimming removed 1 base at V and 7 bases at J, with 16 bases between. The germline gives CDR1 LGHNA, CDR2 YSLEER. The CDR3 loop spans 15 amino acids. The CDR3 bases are TGCGCCAGCAGCCAAGTAAGCGGGGGCCAGAATGAAGCTTTCTTT. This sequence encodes CASSQVSGGQNEAFF.

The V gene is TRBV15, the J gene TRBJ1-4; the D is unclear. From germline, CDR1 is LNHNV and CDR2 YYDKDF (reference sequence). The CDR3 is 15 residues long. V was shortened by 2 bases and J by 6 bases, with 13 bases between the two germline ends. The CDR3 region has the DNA TGTGCCACCAGCAGATTTGGGGTCTCGGATGAAAAACTGTTTTTT. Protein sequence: CATSRFGVSDEKLFF.

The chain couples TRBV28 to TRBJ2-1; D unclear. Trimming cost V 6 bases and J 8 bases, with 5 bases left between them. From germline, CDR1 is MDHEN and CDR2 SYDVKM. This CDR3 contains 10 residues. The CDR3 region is CASREHEQFF. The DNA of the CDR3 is TGTGCCAGCAGGGAGCATGAGCAGTTCTTC.

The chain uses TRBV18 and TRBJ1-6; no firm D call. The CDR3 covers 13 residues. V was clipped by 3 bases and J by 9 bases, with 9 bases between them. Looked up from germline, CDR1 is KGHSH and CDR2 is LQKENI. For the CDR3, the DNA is TGTGCCAGCTCACCTCCCCGGTCTTCACCCCTCCACTTT. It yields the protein CASSPPRSSPLHF.

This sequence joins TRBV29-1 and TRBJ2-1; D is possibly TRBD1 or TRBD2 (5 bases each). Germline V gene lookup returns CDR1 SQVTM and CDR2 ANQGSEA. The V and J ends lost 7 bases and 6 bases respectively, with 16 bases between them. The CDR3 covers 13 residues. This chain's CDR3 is CSGGSGLANEQFF. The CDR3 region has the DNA TGCAGCGGGGGGTCAGGGCTAGCCAATGAGCAGTTCTTC.

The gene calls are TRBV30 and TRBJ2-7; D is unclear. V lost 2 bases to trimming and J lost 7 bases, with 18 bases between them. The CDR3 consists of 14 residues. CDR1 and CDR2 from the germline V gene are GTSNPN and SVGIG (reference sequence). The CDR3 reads CAWSMGGVGDEQYF. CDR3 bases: TGTGCCTGGAGTATGGGTGGGGTTGGCGATGAGCAGTACTTC.

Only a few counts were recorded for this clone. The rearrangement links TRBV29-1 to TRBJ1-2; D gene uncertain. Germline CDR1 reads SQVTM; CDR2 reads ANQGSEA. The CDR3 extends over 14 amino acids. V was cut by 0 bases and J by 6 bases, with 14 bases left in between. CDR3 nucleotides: TGCAGCGTTGAAGATCTACCCCCCGGTGATGGCTACACCTTC. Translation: CSVEDLPPGDGYTF.

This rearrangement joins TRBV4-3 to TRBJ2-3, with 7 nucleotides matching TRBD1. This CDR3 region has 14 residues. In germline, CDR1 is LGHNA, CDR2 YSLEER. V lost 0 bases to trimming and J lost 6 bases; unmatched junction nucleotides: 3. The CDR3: CASSQETGADTQYF. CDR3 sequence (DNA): TGCGCCAGCAGCCAAGAAACAGGGGCGGATACGCAGTATTTT.

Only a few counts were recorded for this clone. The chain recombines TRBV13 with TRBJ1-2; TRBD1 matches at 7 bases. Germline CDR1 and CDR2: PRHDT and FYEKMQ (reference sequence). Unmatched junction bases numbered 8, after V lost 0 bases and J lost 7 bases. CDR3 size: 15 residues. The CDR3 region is CASSLGGRDSGGYTF. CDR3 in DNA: TGTGCCAGCAGCTTAGGGGGGCGGGACAGCGGTGGCTACACCTTC.

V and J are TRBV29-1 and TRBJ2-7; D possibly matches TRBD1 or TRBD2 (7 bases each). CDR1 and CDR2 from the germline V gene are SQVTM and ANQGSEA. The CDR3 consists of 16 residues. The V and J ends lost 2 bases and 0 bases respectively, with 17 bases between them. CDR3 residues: CSVELGRGPNSYEQYF. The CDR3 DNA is TGCAGCGTTGAACTTGGGAGGGGGCCAAACTCCTACGAGCAGTACTTC.

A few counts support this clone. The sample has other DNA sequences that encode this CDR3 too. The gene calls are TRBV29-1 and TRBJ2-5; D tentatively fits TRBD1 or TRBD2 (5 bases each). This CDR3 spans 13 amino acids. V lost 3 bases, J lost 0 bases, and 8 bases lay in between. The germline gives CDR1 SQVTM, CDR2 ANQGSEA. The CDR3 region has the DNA TGCAGCGTTGAGGGGGAGTACCAAGAGACCCAGTACTTC. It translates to CSVEGEYQETQYF.

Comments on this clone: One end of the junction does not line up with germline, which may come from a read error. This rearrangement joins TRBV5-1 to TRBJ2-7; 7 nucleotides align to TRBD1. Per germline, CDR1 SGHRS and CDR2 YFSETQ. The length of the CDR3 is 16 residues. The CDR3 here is CASTLAGGIGTYEQYF. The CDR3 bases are TGCGCCAGCACCTTGGCAGGGGGAATCGGTACCTACGAGCAGTACTTC.

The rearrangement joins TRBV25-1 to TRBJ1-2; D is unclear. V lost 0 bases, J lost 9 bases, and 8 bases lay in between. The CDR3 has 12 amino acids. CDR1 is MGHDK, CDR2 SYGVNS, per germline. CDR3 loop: CASSEYQDRYTF. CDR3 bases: TGTGCCAGCAGTGAATATCAGGATCGCTACACCTTC.

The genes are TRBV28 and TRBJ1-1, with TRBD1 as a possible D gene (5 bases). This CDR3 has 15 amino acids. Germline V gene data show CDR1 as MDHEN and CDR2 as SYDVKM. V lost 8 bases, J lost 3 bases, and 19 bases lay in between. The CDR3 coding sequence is TGTGCCAGCCTACCGACAGCTAAGAGTGACACTGAAGCTTTCTTT. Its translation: CASLPTAKSDTEAFF.